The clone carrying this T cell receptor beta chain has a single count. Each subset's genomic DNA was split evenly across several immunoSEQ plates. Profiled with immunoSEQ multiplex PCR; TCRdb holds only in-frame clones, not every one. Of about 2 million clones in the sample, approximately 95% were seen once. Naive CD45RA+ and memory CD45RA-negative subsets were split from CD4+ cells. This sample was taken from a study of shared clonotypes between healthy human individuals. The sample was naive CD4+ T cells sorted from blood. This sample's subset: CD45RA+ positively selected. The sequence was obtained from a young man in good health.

The CDR3: CASSENAGLAGYNEQFF. The CDR3, as DNA: TGCGCCAGCAGCGAGAACGCGGGACTAGCGGGCTACAATGAGCAGTTCTTC. The chain carries TRBV5-1 and TRBJ2-1; TRBD2 matches 12 bases. Trimming removed 4 bases from V and 3 bases from J; junction bases left unmatched: 8. The length of the CDR3 is 17 residues. Germline CDR1 SGHRS, CDR2 YFSETQ.